The source of this T cell receptor (beta chain) is a study of memory CD4+ T cells and cytomegalovirus serostatus. Study-level results: Median bootstrapped AUC for CMV status was about 0.96 originally, roughly 0.92 US-trained.

In the case of this clone: The antigen is unknown.

Some clones are missing from TCRdb's copy, which holds only in-frame ones; the method was immunoSEQ multiplex PCR. The sample consists of roughly 60,000 clones, 60% to 80% of them appearing once. Single viable CD3+CD4+CD8-CD45RO+ cells were sorted as the memory CD4+ T cells. V dropped 2 bases and J dropped 6; count of bases not matched to a gene: 6. The CDR3 is 15 amino acids. Germline V gives CDR1 LNHDA, CDR2 SQIVND (reference sequence). The sequenced sample consisted of memory CD4+ T cells from blood. The receptor was isolated from an adult in good health and CMV-seronegative. The V call is TRBV19, the J call TRBJ1-2; TRBD1 matches 10 bases. DNA for the CDR3: TGTGCCAGTAGTATAAGACCGGGACAGGGGAATGGCTACACCTTC. As protein: CASSIRPGQGNGYTF.